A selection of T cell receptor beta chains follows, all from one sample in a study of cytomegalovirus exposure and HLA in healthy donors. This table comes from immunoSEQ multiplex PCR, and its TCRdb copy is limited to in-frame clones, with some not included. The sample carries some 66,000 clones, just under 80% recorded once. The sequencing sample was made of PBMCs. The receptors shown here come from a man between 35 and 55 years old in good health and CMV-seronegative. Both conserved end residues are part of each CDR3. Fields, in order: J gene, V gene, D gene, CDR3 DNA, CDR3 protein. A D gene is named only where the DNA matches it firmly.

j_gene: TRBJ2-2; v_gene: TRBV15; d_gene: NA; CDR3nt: TGTGCCACCAGCAGAGGCCGCGCCGGGGAGCTGTTTTTT; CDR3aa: CATSRGRAGELFF
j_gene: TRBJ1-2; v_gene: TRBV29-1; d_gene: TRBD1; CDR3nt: TGCAGCGTGAACAGGGGAGGCCATGGCTACACCTTC; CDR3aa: CSVNRGGHGYTF
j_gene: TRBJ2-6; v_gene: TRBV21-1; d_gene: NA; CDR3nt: TGTGCCAGCAGCGGCCCCCGGGACAGGGATCCGAATTCTGGGGCCAACGTCCTGACTTTC; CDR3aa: CASSGPRDRDPNSGANVLTF
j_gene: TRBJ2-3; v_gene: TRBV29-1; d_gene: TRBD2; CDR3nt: TGCAGCTCCCGGACTAGCGGGGGGCATCAAGATACGCAGTATTTT; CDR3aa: CSSRTSGGHQDTQYF
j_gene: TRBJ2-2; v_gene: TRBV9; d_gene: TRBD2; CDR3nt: TGTGCCAGCAGCCGTAGCGGGACCGCGAACACCGGGGAGCTGTTTTTT; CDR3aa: CASSRSGTANTGELFF
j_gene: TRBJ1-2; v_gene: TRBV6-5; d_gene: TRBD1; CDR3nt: TGTGCCAGCAGTTACTCGATTGGGCAGGGGGCCTATGGCTACACCTTC; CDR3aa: CASSYSIGQGAYGYTF
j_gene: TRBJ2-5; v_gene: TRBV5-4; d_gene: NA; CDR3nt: TGTGCCAGCAAGGAGAGGGATCGGAAAGAGACCCAGTACTTC; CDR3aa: CASKERDRKETQYF
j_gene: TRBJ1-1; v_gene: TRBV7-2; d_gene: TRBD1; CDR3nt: TGTGCTAGCAGCTTAGGGGACAGTCGGCTCGCCCTCGGAGCTTTCTTT; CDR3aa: CASSLGDSRLALGAFF
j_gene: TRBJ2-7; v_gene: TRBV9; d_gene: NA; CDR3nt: TGTGCCAGCAGCGCCAATCCCACCTACGAGCAGTACTTC; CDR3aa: CASSANPTYEQYF
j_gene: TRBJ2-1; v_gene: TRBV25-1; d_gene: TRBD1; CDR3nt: TGTGCCAGCAGTGATTTCACTGGGACAGGGAGTTATAATGAGCAGTTCTTC; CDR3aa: CASSDFTGTGSYNEQFF